This T cell receptor (beta chain) is drawn from a study of blood T cell repertoires in COVID-19. Turning to the study itself: There were acute and convalescent COVID-19 samples, and they came from the United States, Italy and Spain. PBMCs, B-cell-depleted T cells, or T cells were the source of the cDNA or gDNA that made up the material.

The CDR3 loop spans 13 amino acids. Original data processing: Counts of nucleated cells, estimated from reference gene primer amplification, were obtained. Sequencing was performed with immunoSEQ multiplex PCR; in TCRdb, only in-frame clones are kept and a portion is missing. V, J and clone size derive from that table, while D and trimming were established from the DNA sequence. The data contain under 170,000 clones, about 90% of them singletons. The specimen was peripheral blood. This TCR was recovered from a woman aged 55-75 years with active or convalescent COVID-19. V usage is TRBV7-5 and J usage is TRBJ1-2. TRBV7-5 is recorded as a pseudogene. The CDR3 bases are TGTGCCAGAAGCTTAGCACACGGGTATGGCTACACCTTC. Translating it yields CARSLAHGYGYTF.